The sequence of this T cell receptor beta chain was determined in a study of OX40 agonist ivuxolimab in advanced cancers. The overall study: Ivuxolimab is an agonistic anti-OX40 (CD134) antibody, and patients were treated with it. Of the participants, around 43% had some prior anti-PD-1, anti-PD-L1 or anti-CTLA-4 therapy, which was allowed.

Clones were read by immunoSEQ multiplex PCR, and TCRdb kept only the in-frame ones, dropping some. The data show roughly 90,000 clones, with 85% to 95% seen just once and 2% to 3% held by the top ten. This material consisted of CD4+ or CD8+ T cells sorted from blood, taken in a trial of the OX40 agonist ivuxolimab. The receptor's source is an adult with an advanced solid tumor such as melanoma, head and neck, liver or kidney cancer.

CDR3 sequence reads: CASSLYPSGVYNEQFF. The CDR3 DNA follows: TGTGCCAGCAGTTTATATCCTAGCGGAGTCTACAATGAGCAGTTCTTC. The gene calls are TRBV27 and TRBJ2-1; 7 bases agree with TRBD2. The germline CDR1 and CDR2 sequences are MNHEY and SMNVEV (reference sequence). V lost 1 base and J lost 3; bases outside the gene matches: 6. This CDR3 region has 16 residues.